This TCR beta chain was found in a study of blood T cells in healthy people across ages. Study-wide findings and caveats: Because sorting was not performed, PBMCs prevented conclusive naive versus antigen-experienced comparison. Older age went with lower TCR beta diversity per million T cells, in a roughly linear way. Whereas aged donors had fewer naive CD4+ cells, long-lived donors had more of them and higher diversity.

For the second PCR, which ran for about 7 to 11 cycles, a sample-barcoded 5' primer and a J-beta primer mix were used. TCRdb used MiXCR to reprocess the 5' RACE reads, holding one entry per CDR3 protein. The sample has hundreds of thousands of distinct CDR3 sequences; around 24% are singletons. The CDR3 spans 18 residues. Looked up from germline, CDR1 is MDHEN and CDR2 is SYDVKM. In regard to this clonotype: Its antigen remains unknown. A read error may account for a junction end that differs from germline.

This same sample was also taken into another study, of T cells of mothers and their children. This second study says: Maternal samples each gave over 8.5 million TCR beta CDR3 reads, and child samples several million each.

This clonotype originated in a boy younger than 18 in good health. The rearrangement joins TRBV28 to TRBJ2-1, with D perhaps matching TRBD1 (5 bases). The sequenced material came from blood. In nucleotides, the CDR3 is TGTGCCAGCAGTTTGGGTGGGGCAGGGCTGATCTCCTACAATGGGCAGTTCTTC. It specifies CASSLGGAGLISYNGQFF.